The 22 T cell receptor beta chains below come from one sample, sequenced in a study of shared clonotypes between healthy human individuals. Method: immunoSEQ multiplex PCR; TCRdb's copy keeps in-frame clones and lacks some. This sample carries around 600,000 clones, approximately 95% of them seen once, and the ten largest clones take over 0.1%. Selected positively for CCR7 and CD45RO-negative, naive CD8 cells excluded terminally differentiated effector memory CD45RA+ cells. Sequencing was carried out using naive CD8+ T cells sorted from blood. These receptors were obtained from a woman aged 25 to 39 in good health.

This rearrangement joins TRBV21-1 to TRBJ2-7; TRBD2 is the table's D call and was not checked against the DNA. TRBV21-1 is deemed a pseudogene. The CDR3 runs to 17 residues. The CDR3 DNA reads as TGTGCCAGCAGCAAAGTGTTCCGCTCGCGGGAGTTCAACGAGCAGTACTTC. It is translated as CASSKVFRSREFNEQYF.

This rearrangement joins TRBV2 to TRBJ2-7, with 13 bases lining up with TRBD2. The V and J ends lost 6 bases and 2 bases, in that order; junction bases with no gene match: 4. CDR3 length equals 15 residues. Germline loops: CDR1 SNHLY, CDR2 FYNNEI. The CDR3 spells CASRQGLAGTYEQYF. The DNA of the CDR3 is TGTGCCAGCAGGCAGGGACTAGCGGGAACCTACGAGCAGTACTTC.

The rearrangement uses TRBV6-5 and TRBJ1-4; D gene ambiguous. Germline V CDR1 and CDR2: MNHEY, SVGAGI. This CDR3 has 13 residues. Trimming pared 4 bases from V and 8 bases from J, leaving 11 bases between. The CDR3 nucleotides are TGTGCCAGCAGTTGGCGGAATGGGGAAAAACTGTTTTTT. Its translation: CASSWRNGEKLFF.

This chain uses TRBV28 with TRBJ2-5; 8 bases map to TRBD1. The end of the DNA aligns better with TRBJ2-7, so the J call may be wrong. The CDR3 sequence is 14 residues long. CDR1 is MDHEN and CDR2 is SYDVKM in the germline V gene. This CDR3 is CASHETGEGYEQYF. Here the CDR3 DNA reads TGTGCCAGCCATGAGACAGGGGAAGGCTACGAGCAGTACTTC.

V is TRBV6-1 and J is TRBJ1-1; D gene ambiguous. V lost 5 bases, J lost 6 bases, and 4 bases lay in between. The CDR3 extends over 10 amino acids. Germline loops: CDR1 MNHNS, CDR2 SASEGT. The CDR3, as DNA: TGTGCCAGCAGTTACTCTGAAGCTTTCTTT. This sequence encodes CASSYSEAFF.

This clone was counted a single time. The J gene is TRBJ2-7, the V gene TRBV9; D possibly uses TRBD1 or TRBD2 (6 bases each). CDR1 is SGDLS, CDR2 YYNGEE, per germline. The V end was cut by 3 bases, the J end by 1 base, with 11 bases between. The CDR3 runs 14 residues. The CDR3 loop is CASSEGGTSYEQYF. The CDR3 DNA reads TGTGCCAGCAGCGAGGGGGGTACGTCCTACGAGCAGTACTTC. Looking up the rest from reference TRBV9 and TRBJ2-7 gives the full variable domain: DSGVTQTPKHLITATGQRVTLRCSPRSGDLSVYWYQQSLDQGLQFLIQYYNGEERAKGNILERFSAQQFPDLHSELNLSSLELGDSALYFCASSEGGTSYEQYFGPGTRLTVT.

CDR3 region: CASGVGGYTEAFF. In DNA, the CDR3 is TGTGCCAGCGGGGTGGGGGGATACACTGAAGCTTTCTTT. The chain joins TRBV6-5 to TRBJ1-1; perhaps TRBD1 as D (5 bases). The CDR3 loop spans 13 amino acids. V was shortened by 8 bases and J by 3 bases, with 13 bases between the two germline ends. CDR1 MNHEY and CDR2 SVGAGI come from the germline V gene.

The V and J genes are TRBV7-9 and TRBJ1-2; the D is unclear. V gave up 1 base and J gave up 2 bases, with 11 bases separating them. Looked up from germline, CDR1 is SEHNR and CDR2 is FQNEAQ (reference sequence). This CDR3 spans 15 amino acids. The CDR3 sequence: CASSLGSTGNYGYTF. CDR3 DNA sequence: TGTGCCAGCAGCTTAGGTTCCACCGGCAACTATGGCTACACCTTC.

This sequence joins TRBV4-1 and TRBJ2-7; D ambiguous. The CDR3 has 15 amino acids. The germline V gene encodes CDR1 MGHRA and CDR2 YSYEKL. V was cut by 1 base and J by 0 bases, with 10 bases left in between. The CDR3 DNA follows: TGCGCCAGCAGCCAAGCGGTCTCTCTCTCCTACGAGCAGTACTTC. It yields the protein CASSQAVSLSYEQYF.

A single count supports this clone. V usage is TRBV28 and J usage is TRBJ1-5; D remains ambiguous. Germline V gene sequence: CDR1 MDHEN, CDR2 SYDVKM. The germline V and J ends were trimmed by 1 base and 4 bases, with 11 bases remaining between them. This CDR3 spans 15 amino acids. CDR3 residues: CASSLSPRGNQPQHF. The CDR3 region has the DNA TGTGCCAGCAGTTTATCTCCGCGGGGTAATCAGCCCCAGCATTTT.

The CDR3 nucleotides are TGTGCCAGTACCTTGGGACAGGGGGCCCGAGATACGCAGTATTTT. Translation gives CASTLGQGARDTQYF. This chain uses TRBV19 with TRBJ2-3, with TRBD1 identical over 12 bases. V was pared by 7 bases and J by 5 bases, with 7 bases of the junction left unmatched. Per germline, CDR1 LNHDA and CDR2 SQIVND (reference sequence). The CDR3 sequence is 15 residues long. Full variable domain (outside the CDR3, taken from reference TRBV19 and TRBJ2-3): DGGITQSPKYLFRKEGQNVTLSCEQNLNHDAMYWYRQDPGQGLRLIYYSQIVNDFQKGDIAEGYSVSREKKESFPLTVTSAQKNPTAFYLCASTLGQGARDTQYFGPGTRLTVL.

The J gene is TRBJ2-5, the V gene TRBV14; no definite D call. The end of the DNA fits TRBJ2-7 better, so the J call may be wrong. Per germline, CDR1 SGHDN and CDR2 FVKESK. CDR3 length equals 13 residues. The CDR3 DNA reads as TGTGCCAGCAGCCAGGCTGTTTTTTACGAGCAGTACTTC. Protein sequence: CASSQAVFYEQYF.

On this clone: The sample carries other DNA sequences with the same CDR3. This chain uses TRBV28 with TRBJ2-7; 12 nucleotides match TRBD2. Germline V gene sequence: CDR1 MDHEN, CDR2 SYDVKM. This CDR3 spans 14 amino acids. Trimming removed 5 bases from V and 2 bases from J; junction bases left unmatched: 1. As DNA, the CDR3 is TGTGCCAGCAGTCTAGCGGGAGGGACCTACGAGCAGTACTTC. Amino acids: CASSLAGGTYEQYF.

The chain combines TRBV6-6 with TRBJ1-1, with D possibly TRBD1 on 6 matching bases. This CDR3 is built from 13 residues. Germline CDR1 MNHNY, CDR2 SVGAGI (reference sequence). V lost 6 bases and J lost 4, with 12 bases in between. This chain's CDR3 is CASSQTGSTEAFF. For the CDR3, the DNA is TGTGCCAGCAGCCAAACAGGGTCCACTGAAGCTTTCTTT.

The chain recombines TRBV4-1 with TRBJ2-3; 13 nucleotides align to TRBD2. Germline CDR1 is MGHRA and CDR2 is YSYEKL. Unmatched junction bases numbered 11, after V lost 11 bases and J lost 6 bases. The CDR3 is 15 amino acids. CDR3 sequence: CASRPGLAGADTQYF. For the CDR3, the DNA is TGCGCCTCCCGGCCAGGACTAGCGGGAGCGGATACGCAGTATTTT.

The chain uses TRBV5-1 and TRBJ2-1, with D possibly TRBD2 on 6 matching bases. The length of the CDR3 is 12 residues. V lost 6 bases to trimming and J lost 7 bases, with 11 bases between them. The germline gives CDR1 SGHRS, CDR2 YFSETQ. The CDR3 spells CASMEGRNEQFF. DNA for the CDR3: TGCGCCAGCATGGAGGGAAGAAATGAGCAGTTCTTC.

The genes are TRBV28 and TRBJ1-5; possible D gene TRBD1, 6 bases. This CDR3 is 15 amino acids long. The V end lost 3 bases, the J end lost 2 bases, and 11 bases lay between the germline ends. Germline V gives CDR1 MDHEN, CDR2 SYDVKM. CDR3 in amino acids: CASSLGHRGNQPQHF. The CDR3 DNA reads TGTGCCAGCAGTTTGGGACACCGTGGCAATCAGCCCCAGCATTTT.

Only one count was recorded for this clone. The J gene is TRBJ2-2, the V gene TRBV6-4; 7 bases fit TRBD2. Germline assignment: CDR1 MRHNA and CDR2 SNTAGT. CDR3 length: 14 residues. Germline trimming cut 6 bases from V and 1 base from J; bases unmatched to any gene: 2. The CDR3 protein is CASRAGVNTGELFF. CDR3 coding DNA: TGTGCCAGCAGGGCGGGGGTGAACACCGGGGAGCTGTTTTTT.

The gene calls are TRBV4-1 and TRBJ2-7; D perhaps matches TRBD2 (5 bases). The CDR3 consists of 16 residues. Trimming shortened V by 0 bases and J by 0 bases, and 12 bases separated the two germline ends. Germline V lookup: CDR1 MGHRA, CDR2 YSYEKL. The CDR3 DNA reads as TGCGCCAGCAGCCAAGATCAACGGGGTTACTCCTACGAGCAGTACTTC. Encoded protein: CASSQDQRGYSYEQYF.

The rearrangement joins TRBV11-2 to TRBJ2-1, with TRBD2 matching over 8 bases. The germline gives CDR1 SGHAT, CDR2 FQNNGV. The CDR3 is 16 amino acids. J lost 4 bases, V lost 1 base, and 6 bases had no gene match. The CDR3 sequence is CASSLVFAGGYNEQFF. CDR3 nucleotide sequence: TGTGCCAGCAGCTTAGTATTCGCGGGAGGTTACAATGAGCAGTTCTTC.

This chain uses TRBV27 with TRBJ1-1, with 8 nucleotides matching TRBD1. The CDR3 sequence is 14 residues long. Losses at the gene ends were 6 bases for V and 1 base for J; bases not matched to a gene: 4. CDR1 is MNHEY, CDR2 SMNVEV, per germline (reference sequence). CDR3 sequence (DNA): TGTGCCAGCAGGTTGACAGGGGCGAACACTGAAGCTTTCTTT. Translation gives CASRLTGANTEAFF.

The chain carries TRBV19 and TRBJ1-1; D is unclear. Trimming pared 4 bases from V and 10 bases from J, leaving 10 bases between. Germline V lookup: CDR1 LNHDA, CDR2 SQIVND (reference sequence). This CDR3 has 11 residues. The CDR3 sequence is CASSTYLGAFF. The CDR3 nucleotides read TGTGCCAGTAGTACCTATTTGGGAGCTTTCTTT.